Shown below are 11 T cell receptor beta chains from a single sample sequenced in a study of shared clonotypes between healthy human individuals (dated by TCRdb to 2020 to 2021). The receptor library was made with the immunoSEQ multiplex PCR assay. Imported from immuneACCESS, the table was reduced by TCRdb to in-frame sequences with V and J called. These copies leave out some clones; in studies compared against another copy, an unresolved V gene accounts for under half, and the cause of the remainder is not known. The sample profile shows roughly 2.2 million clones; just over 90% of them were found once. The ten top clones hold 0.39% of the sample. The source material was naive CD4+ T cells from PBMCs. The cell subset or site label here, explained by the study, means: CD45RA+ positively selected. All receptors come from a man between 18 and 29 years old in good health. Some clones in this sample may be carry-over from other donors' samples.

The chain combines TRBV28 with TRBJ1-2; D unclear. CDR3 length: 14 amino acids. Trimming stripped 2 bases from V and 1 base from J, with 8 bases between. Germline V gene lookup returns CDR1 MDHEN and CDR2 SYDVKM. CDR3 bases: TGTGCCAGCAGTTTAAATCCCGGTAACTATGGCTACACCTTC. Translated, it gives CASSLNPGNYGYTF.

This rearrangement joins TRBV5-1 to TRBJ1-2; a possible D gene is TRBD1 (6 bases). The CDR3 length is 14 residues. CDR1 is SGHRS, CDR2 YFSETQ, per germline. Trimming pared 4 bases from V and 1 base from J, leaving 11 bases between. The CDR3 is CASSVPQGNYGYTF. The CDR3 nucleotides are TGCGCCAGCAGCGTCCCACAGGGTAACTATGGCTACACCTTC.

The V call is TRBV18, the J call TRBJ2-7; either TRBD1 or TRBD2 may fit D (5 bases each). CDR1 is KGHSH, CDR2 LQKENI, per germline. CDR3 length equals 13 residues. With 3 bases removed from V and 7 bases from J, the gap between germline ends came to 13 bases. This CDR3 reads CASSPGTDEEQYF. The CDR3 bases are TGTGCCAGCTCACCGGGGACCGACGAGGAGCAGTACTTC.

V usage is TRBV29-1 and J usage is TRBJ2-7; D might be TRBD2 (7 bases). The CDR3 is 14 amino acids. Germline CDR1 and CDR2: SQVTM and ANQGSEA. Trimming took off 4 bases at V and 0 bases at J, with 13 bases between the two ends. In DNA form, the CDR3 reads TGCAGCGTTGTGGGGGGGCGTGGCTCCTACGAGCAGTACTTC. This gives the protein CSVVGGRGSYEQYF.

The chain couples TRBV5-4 to TRBJ2-7; the match to TRBD1 covers 9 bases. The V segment lost 7 bases and the J segment 6 bases; nucleotides outside the gene matches: 8. From germline, CDR1 is SGHNT and CDR2 YYREEE (reference sequence). There are 13 residues in the CDR3. The CDR3 protein is CASGQGPDPEQYF. The DNA for the CDR3 is TGTGCCAGCGGACAGGGGCCCGATCCCGAGCAGTACTTC.

In this sample, this clone turned up once. J is TRBJ2-1 and V is TRBV11-3; TRBD2 matches at 14 bases. Losses at the gene ends were 10 bases for V and 8 bases for J; bases not matched to a gene: 4. CDR3 length equals 13 residues. In germline, CDR1 is SGHNT, CDR2 YENEEA. The CDR3 nucleotides read TGTGCCACCGGGACTAGCGGGAGTCATGAGCAGTTCTTC. This encodes CATGTSGSHEQFF.

The sample holds one count of this clone. This chain connects TRBV4-1 to TRBJ1-1; D unclear. Trimming removed 3 bases at V and 1 base at J, with 12 bases between. CDR3 length: 15 amino acids. The V gene's germline CDR1 is MGHRA and CDR2 YSYEKL. The CDR3 region is CASSQPSEGNTEAFF. CDR3 coding DNA: TGCGCCAGCAGCCAGCCATCCGAGGGGAACACTGAAGCTTTCTTT.

Only one count was recorded for this clone. CDR3 nucleotide sequence: TGTGCCAGCAGCTCCGGGACCGACAGGAGCGGAAAACTGTTTTTT. Translation: CASSSGTDRSGKLFF. The V call is TRBV7-2, the J call TRBJ1-4; maybe TRBD1 (6 bases). In germline, CDR1 is SGHTA, CDR2 FQGNSA. V lost 4 bases, J lost 10 bases, and 19 bases lay in between. The CDR3 is made up of 15 amino acids.

The rearrangement uses TRBV2 and TRBJ2-1; tentatively, D is TRBD2 (5 bases). Trimming removed 7 bases from V and 1 base from J, with 11 bases in between. CDR1 and CDR2 from the germline V gene are SNHLY and FYNNEI. The CDR3 runs 14 residues. CDR3 sequence (DNA): TGTGCCAGCACTCAATCGGGGTCCTACAATGAGCAGTTCTTC. This gives the protein CASTQSGSYNEQFF.

The rearrangement joins TRBV9 to TRBJ2-1, with 10 bases identical to TRBD2. Unmatched junction bases numbered 7, after V lost 0 bases and J lost 4 bases. CDR1 and CDR2 (germline): SGDLS, YYNGEE. The CDR3 is 17 residues long. For the CDR3, the DNA is TGTGCCAGCAGCGTAGGGGCTAGCGGGAGTCAGTACAATGAGCAGTTCTTC. Translating it yields CASSVGASGSQYNEQFF.

The V gene is TRBV14, the J gene TRBJ1-4; D is uncertain. Germline loops: CDR1 SGHDN, CDR2 FVKESK. V was cut by 1 base and J by 2 bases, with 8 bases left in between. CDR3 length: 15 residues. The CDR3: CASSQVADTNEKLFF. For the CDR3, the DNA is TGTGCCAGCAGCCAAGTGGCGGATACTAATGAAAAACTGTTTTTT.